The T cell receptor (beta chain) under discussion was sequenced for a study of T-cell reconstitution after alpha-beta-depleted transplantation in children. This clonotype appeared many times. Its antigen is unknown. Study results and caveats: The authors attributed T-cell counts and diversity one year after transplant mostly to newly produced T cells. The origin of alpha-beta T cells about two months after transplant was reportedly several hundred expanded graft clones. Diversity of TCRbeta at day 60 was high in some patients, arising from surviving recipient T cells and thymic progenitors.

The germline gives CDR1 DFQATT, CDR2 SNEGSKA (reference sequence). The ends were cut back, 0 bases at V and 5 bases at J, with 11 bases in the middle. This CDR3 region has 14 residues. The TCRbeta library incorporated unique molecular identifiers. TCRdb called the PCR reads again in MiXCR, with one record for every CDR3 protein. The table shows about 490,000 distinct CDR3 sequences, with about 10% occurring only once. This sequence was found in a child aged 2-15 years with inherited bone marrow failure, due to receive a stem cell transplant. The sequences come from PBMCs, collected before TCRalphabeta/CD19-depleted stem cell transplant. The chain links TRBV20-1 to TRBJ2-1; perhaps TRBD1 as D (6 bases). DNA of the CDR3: TGCAGTGCTAGAGACTACAGGGCCCACAATGAGCAGTTCTTC. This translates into CSARDYRAHNEQFF.